The rows below give T cell receptor beta chains drawn from one sample of a study of cytotoxic CD8 clonotypes in ibrutinib-treated CLL. Using immunoSEQ multiplex PCR, the repertoire was profiled, and TCRdb retains in-frame clones only, with some absent. The sample includes 200,000 to 250,000 clones, more than 65% of them seen just once. Specimen: PBMCs, collected after 12 months of ibrutinib treatment. These receptors all come from a human donor with chronic lymphocytic leukemia. The CDR3 runs from the conserved cysteine through the conserved F or W. The D gene is left open where the match is weak. The size of a clone is reported for some rows only, either as once, few or many, or as a class for expanded clones.

D gene	V gene	clone size	J gene	CDR3 protein	CDR3 DNA
.	TRBV7-2	once	TRBJ2-2	CASSSPFGELFF	TGTGCCAGCAGCTCCCCCTTCGGGGAGCTGTTTTTT
.	TRBV7-9	few	TRBJ1-5	CASSLAGGGQPQHF	TGTGCCAGCAGCTTAGCGGGGGGAGGACAGCCCCAGCATTTT
.	TRBV9	once	TRBJ1-4	CASSARLSVTNEKLFF	TGTGCCAGCAGCGCCCGTTTATCGGTCACTAATGAAAAACTGTTTTTT
.	TRBV19	.	TRBJ1-4	CASSISTALNEKLFF	TGTGCCAGTAGTATATCGACAGCCCTTAATGAAAAACTGTTTTTT
.	TRBV7-6	.	TRBJ1-2	CASSFGAANYGYTF	TGTGCCAGCAGCTTCGGGGCAGCTAACTATGGCTACACCTTC
TRBD2	TRBV30	.	TRBJ2-2	CAWSGRSGGTTGELFF	TGTGCCTGGAGTGGGCGGAGCGGGGGAACCACCGGGGAGCTGTTTTTT
.	TRBV5-4	.	TRBJ2-1	CASSSKDRTNEQFF	TGTGCCAGCAGCTCTAAGGACAGAACCAATGAGCAGTTCTTC
.	TRBV7-2	.	TRBJ1-5	CASSPPANNQPQHF	TGTGCCAGCAGCCCCCCGGCCAACAATCAGCCCCAGCATTTT
.	TRBV4-1	.	TRBJ1-1	CASSQRAGPYTEAFF	TGCGCCAGCAGCCAACGGGCAGGGCCCTACACTGAAGCTTTCTTT
TRBD1	TRBV4-1	few	TRBJ1-4	CASSQTTDRGRGEKLFF	TGCGCCAGCAGCCAAACGACCGACAGGGGCCGGGGTGAAAAACTGTTTTTT
.	TRBV7-9	.	TRBJ2-7	CASSSNEQYF	TGTGCCAGCAGCTCTAACGAGCAGTACTTC
.	TRBV27	.	TRBJ1-6	CASSLLQDYNSPLHF	TGTGCCAGCAGTTTACTACAGGACTATAATTCACCCCTCCACTTT
TRBD1	TRBV5-1	few	TRBJ1-4	CASSRGQGSEKLFF	TGCGCCAGCAGCCGGGGACAGGGAAGTGAAAAACTGTTTTTT
.	TRBV5-6	.	TRBJ2-7	CASSLVWSDEQYF	TGTGCCAGCAGCTTGGTTTGGTCTGACGAGCAGTACTTC
.	TRBV11-1	.	TRBJ2-4	CASSLSAPAVGEDIQYF	TGTGCCAGCAGCTTATCTGCCCCGGCGGTTGGGGAAGACATTCAGTACTTC
.	TRBV18	.	TRBJ2-7	CASSPVGPDVSYEQYF	TGTGCCAGCTCACCAGTGGGGCCCGACGTCTCCTACGAGCAGTACTTC
.	TRBV28	.	TRBJ2-7	CASRPVPLGGEQYF	TGTGCCAGCAGGCCAGTCCCCCTCGGCGGGGAGCAGTACTTC
TRBD1	TRBV19	.	TRBJ1-1	CASSMQGDNTEAFF	TGTGCCAGTAGTATGCAGGGGGACAACACTGAAGCTTTCTTT
TRBD1	TRBV11-2	.	TRBJ1-5	CASSLGQGAHQPQHF	TGTGCCAGCAGCTTAGGACAGGGGGCCCATCAGCCCCAGCATTTT
.	TRBV7-9	.	TRBJ1-2	CASSLPQGRGYTF	TGTGCCAGCAGCTTACCACAGGGTCGTGGCTACACCTTC
.	TRBV28	many	TRBJ1-5	CASSYNQPQHF	TGTGCCAGCAGCTATAATCAGCCCCAGCATTTT
.	TRBV6-1	.	TRBJ2-7	CASSESGYEQYF	TGTGCCAGCAGCGAAAGTGGCTACGAGCAGTACTTC
.	TRBV5-6	.	TRBJ1-1	CASSWGTEAFF	TGTGCCAGCAGCTGGGGCACTGAAGCTTTCTTT
.	TRBV19	.	TRBJ1-3	CASSLRTFSGNTIYF	TGTGCCAGTAGTCTCAGGACCTTCTCTGGAAACACCATATATTTT
.	TRBV28	.	TRBJ1-2	CASSSGQLYGYTF	TGTGCCAGCAGCTCAGGACAGCTTTATGGCTACACCTTC
.	TRBV6-5	.	TRBJ2-1	CASSYGGAPNEQFF	TGTGCCAGCAGTTACGGCGGGGCCCCCAATGAGCAGTTCTTC
TRBD1	TRBV9	.	TRBJ2-2	CASSVGTTGHNTGELFF	TGTGCCAGCAGCGTGGGCACGACAGGGCACAACACCGGGGAGCTGTTTTTT
.	TRBV7-2	.	TRBJ2-3	CASSLRIPRTDTQYF	TGTGCCAGCAGCTTACGGATACCCCGCACAGATACGCAGTATTTT
.	TRBV30	.	TRBJ1-1	CAWSVWLTGKAEAFF	TGTGCCTGGAGTGTATGGTTGACAGGAAAGGCTGAAGCTTTCTTT
.	TRBV2	.	TRBJ1-5	CASTTDSNQPQHF	TGTGCCAGCACGACTGATAGCAATCAGCCCCAGCATTTT
TRBD2	TRBV10-3	.	TRBJ2-7	CAISERSGRRNYEQYF	TGTGCCATCAGTGAACGGAGCGGGAGGAGGAACTACGAGCAGTACTTC